This T cell receptor (beta chain) derives from a study of shared clonotypes between healthy human individuals. With 10 bases clipped from V and 5 bases from J, the junction kept 15 bases outside the gene matches. Germline V CDR1 and CDR2: MGHDK, SYGVNS. The CDR3 has 15 residues. Selected positively for CCR7 and CD45RO-negative, naive CD8 cells excluded terminally differentiated effector memory CD45RA+ cells. Adult Caucasians living in Nashville, Tennessee made up all of the donors. Comments on this clone: Its antigen is currently unknown.

Source study methods: ImmunoSEQ sequences covered only the junction and lacked quality scores; filtering therefore differed. Libraries were prepared by immunoSEQ multiplex PCR; TCRdb keeps only in-frame clonotypes and omits some of them. That table supplies the V and J calls and clone size; D and trimming were determined from the DNA. This sample carries about 2.2 million clones, around 93% of them seen once, and the ten largest clones take more than 1.5%. Notes on the study in general: Investigators collected only blood, and repertoires in tissues likely differ.

Input material: naive CD8+ T cells from PBMCs. The TCR was taken from a man in his late teens or twenties in good health. Some clones in this sample may be carry-over from other donors' samples. This sequence joins TRBV25-1 and TRBJ2-3, with TRBD2 matching over 7 bases. In nucleotides, the CDR3 is TGTGCCACGGGGAGGGGAGACCTTAGGGGAGATACGCAGTATTTT. Its protein product is CATGRGDLRGDTQYF.